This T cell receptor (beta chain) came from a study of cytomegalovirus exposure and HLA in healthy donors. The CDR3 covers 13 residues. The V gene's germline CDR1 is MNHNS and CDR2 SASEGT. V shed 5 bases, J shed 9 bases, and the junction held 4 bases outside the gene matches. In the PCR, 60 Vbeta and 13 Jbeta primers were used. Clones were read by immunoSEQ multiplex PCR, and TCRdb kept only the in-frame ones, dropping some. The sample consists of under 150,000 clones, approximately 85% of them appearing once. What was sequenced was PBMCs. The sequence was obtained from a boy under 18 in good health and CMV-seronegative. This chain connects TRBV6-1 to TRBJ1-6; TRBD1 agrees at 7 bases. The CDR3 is CASSKQGVSPLHF. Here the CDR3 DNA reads TGTGCCAGCAGTAAGCAGGGGGTTTCACCCCTCCACTTT.